This TCR beta chain was identified during a study of T cells expressing NK-cell markers. Study overall: One of eight sequenced donors was HCMV-seronegative; the other seven were seropositive. Study conclusions and caveats: In several donors, these clonotypes also led the CD3+CD56-NKG2C+ fraction.

A 5'RACE template switching approach incorporating UMIs was used to make TCR beta cDNA. From its re-call of the 5' RACE reads, TCRdb lists each CDR3 protein once, without DNA. Recorded for this sample: about 180,000 distinct CDR3 sequences. CDR1 SNHLY and CDR2 FYNNEI come from the germline V gene. The CDR3 totals 16 residues. A note on this clonotype: Its specificity is not known.

The source material was blood T cells: a sorted CD56 or NKG2C T cell subset, CD4+ or CD8+ T cells, or bulk PBMC T cells (not recorded which). The rearrangement joins TRBV2 to TRBJ2-2; TCRdb calls TRBD2, which cannot be checked without DNA. The receptor's source is a man aged 18 to 70 in good health. The CDR3 sequence: CASSGGLRGNTGELFF.